This T cell receptor (beta chain) was profiled in a study of cytomegalovirus exposure and HLA in healthy donors. Findings and caveats of the study: The later analysis indicated that the majority of CMV-associated TCR beta chains appeared HLA-restricted. Relative to equally common others, HLA-associated TCR beta chains showed greater clonal expansion in a later analysis. TCR beta V- and J-gene trimming was later associated with a missense DCLRE1C variant.

About this clone: Its antigen is still unknown.

The donors (healthy individuals) were bone marrow donors. From germline, CDR1 is SGHTA and CDR2 FQGNSA. The CDR3 runs 14 residues. The V segment lost 1 base and the J segment 14 bases; nucleotides outside the gene matches: 13. The PCR employed 60 Vbeta primers together with 13 Jbeta primers. Some clones are missing from TCRdb's copy, which holds only in-frame ones; the method was immunoSEQ multiplex PCR. This table holds over 95,000 clones, approximately 80% found once. Sequencing was performed on PBMCs. The clonotype originates from a middle-aged man in good health and CMV-seropositive. The chain joins TRBV7-2 to TRBJ2-5, with 7 bases that match TRBD2. CDR3 amino acids: CASSLVPSRGGPYF. CDR3 bases: TGTGCCAGCAGCTTAGTCCCGAGTAGGGGAGGGCCCTACTTC.